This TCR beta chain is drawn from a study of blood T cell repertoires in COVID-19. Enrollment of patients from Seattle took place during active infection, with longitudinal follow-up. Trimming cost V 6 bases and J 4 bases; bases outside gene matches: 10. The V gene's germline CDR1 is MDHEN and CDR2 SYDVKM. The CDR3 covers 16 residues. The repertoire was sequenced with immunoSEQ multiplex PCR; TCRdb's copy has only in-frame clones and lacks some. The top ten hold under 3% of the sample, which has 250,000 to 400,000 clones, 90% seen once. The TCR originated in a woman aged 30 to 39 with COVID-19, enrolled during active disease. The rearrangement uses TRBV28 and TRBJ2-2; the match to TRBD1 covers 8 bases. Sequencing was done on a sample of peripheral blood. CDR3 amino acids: CASSTGGRGRTGELFF. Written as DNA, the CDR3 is TGTGCCAGCAGCACAGGGGGAAGGGGGCGCACCGGGGAGCTGTTTTTT.